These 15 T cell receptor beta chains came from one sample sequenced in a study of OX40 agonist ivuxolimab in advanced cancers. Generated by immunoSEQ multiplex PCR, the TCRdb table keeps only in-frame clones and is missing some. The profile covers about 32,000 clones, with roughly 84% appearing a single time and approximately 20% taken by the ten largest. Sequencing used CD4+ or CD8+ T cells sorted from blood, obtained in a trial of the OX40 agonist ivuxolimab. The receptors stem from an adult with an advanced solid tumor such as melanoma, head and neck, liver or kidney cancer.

In DNA, the CDR3 is TGTGCCAGCAGCCCGGAGAGTAGTGGGTACGAGCAGTACTTC. Amino acids: CASSPESSGYEQYF. The chain carries TRBV7-6 and TRBJ2-7; D is ambiguous. The germline gives CDR1 SGHVS, CDR2 FNYEAQ. The CDR3 has 14 residues. Trimming removed 5 bases at V and 4 bases at J, with 15 bases between.

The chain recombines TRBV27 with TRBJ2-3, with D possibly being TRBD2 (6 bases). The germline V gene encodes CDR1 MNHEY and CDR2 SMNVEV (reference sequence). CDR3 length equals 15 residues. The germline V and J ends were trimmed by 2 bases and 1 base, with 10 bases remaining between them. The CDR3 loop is CASSLPGVGTDTQYF. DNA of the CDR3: TGTGCCAGCAGTTTACCGGGGGTGGGCACAGATACGCAGTATTTT.

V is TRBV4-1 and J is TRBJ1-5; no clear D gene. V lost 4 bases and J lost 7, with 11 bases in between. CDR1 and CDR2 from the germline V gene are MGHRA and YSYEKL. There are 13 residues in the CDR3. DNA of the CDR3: TGCGCCAGCAGCCGCGAATGGACGCAGCCCCAGCATTTT. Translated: CASSREWTQPQHF.

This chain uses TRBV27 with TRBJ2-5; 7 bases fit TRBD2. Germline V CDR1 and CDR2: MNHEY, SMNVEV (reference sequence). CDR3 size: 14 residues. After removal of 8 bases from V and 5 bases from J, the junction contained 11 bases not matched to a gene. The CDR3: CASLTGGSWETQYF. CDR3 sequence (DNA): TGTGCCAGCCTAACCGGGGGGAGTTGGGAGACCCAGTACTTC.

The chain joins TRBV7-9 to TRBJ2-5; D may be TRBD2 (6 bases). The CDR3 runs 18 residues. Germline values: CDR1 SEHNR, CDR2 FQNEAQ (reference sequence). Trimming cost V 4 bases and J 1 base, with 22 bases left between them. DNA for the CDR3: TGTGCCAGCAGCTCGTCCCCCGGGACTTCTTCCATCCAAGAGACCCAGTACTTC. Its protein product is CASSSSPGTSSIQETQYF.

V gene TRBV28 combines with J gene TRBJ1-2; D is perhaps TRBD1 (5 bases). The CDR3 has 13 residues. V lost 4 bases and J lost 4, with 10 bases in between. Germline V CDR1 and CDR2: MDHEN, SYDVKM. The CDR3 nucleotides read TGTGCCAGCAGTTCGGGGCTTCTCTATGGCTACACCTTC. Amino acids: CASSSGLLYGYTF.

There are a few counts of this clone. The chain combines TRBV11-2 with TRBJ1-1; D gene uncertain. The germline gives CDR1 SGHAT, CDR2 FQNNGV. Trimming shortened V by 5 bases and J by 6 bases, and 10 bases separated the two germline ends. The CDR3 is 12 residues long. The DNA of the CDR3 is TGTGCCAGCAGCCGCTGGACGGCTGAAGCTTTCTTT. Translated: CASSRWTAEAFF.

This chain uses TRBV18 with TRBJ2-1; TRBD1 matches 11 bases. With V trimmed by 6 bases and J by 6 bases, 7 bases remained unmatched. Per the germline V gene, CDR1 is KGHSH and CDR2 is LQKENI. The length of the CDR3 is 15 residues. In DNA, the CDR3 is TGTGCCAGCTCGATGGACAGGGGGCTGGGCAATGAGCAGTTCTTC. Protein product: CASSMDRGLGNEQFF.

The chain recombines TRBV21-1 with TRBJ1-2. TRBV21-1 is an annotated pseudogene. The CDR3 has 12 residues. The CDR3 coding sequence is TGTGCCAGCAGCCCCCCCCCGGATGGCTACACCTTC. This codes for CASSPPPDGYTF.

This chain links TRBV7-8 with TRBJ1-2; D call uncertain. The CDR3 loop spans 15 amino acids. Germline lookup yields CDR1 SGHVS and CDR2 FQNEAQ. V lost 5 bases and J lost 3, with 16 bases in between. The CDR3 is CASSPLTSSYYGYTF. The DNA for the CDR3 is TGTGCCAGCAGCCCGCTGACAAGTTCGTACTATGGCTACACCTTC.

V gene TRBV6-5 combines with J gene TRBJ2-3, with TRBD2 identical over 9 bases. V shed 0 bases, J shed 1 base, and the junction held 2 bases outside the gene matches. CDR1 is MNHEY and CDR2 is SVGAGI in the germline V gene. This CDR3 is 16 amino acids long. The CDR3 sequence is CASSYSIAGGTDTQYF. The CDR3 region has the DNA TGTGCCAGCAGTTACTCGATAGCGGGGGGCACAGATACGCAGTATTTT.

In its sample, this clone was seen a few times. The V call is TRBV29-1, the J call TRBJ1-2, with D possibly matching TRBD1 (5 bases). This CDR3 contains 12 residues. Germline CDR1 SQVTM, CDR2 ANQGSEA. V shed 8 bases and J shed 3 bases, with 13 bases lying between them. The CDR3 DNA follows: TGCAGCTCGGTCCGGGACGACTATGGCTACACCTTC. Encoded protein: CSSVRDDYGYTF.

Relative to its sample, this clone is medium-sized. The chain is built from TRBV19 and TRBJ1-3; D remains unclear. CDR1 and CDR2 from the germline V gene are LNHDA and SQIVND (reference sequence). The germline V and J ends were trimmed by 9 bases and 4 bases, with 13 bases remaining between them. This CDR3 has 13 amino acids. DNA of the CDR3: TGTGCCAGCAACCTCCCAGGAGGAAACACCATATATTTT. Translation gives CASNLPGGNTIYF.

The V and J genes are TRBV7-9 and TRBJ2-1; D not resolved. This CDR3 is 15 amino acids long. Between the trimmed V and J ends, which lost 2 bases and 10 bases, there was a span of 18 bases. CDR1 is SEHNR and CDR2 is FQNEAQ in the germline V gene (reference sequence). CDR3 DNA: TGTGCCAGCAGCTTAAGGAGAAAAAGCGAAGGGGAGCAGTTCTTC. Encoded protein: CASSLRRKSEGEQFF. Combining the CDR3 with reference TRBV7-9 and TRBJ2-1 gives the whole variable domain DTGVSQNPRHKITKRGQNVTFRCDPISEHNRLYWYRQTLGQGPEFLTYFQNEAQLEKSRLLSDRFSAERPKGSFSTLEIQRTEQGDSAMYLCASSLRRKSEGEQFFGPGTRLTVL.

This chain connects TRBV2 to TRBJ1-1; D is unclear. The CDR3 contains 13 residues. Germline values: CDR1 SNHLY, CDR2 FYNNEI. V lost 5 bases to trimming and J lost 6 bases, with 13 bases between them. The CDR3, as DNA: TGTGCCAGCAGTTATCCCCCGTTCTCTGAAGCTTTCTTT. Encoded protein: CASSYPPFSEAFF.